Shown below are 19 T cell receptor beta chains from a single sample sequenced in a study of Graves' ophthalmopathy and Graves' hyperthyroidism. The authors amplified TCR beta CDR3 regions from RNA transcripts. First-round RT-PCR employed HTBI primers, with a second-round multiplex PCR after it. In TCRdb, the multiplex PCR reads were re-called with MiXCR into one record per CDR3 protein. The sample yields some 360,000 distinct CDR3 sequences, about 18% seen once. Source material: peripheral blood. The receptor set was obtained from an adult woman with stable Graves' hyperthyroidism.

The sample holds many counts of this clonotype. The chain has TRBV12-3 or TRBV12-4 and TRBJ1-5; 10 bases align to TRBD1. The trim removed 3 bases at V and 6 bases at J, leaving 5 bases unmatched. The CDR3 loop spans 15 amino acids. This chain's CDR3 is CASSLGTGVGQPQHF. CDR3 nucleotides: TGTGCCAGCAGTTTGGGGACAGGGGTTGGTCAGCCCCAGCATTTT.

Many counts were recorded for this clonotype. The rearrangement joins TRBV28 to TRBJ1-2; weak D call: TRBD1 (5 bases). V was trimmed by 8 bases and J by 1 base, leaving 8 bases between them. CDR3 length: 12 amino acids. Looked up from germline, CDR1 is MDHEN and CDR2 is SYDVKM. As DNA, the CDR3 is TGTGCCAGCGGGGGGGATAACTATGGCTACACCTTC. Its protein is CASGGDNYGYTF.

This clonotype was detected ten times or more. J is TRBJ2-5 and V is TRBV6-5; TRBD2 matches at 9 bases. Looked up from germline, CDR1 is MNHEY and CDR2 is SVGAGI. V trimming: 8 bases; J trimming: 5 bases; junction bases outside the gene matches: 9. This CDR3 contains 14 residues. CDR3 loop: CASQVAGVWETQYF. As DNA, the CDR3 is TGTGCCAGCCAAGTAGCGGGAGTATGGGAGACCCAGTACTTC.

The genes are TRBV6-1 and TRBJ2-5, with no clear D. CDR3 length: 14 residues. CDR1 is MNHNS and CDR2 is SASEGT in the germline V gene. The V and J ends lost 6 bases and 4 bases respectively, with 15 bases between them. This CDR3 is CASSRERSRETQYF. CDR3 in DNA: TGTGCCAGCAGCCGAGAAAGGAGTCGAGAGACCCAGTACTTC.

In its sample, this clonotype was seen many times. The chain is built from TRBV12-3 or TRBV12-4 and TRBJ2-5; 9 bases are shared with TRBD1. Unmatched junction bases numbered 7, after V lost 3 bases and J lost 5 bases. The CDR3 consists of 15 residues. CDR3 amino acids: CASSLTGGTRETQYF. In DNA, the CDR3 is TGTGCCAGCAGTTTGACAGGGGGGACAAGGGAGACCCAGTACTTC.

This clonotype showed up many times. The CDR3 reads CASGAGNYGYTF. The CDR3, as DNA: TGTGCCAGCGGGGCAGGGAACTATGGCTACACCTTC. J is TRBJ1-2 and V is TRBV12-3 or TRBV12-4, with TRBD1 as a possible D gene (5 bases). The V end lost 8 bases, the J end lost 2 bases, and 9 bases lay between the germline ends. The CDR3 contains 12 residues.

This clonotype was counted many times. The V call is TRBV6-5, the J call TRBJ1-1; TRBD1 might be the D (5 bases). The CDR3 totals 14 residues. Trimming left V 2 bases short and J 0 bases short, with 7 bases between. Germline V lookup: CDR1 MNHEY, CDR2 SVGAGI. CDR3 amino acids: CASSYRQMNTEAFF. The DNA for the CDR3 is TGTGCCAGCAGTTACAGACAGATGAACACTGAAGCTTTCTTT.

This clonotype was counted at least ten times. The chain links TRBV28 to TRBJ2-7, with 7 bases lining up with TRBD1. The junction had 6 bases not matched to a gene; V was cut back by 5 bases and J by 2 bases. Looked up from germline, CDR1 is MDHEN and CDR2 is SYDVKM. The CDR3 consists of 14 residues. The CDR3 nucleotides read TGTGCCAGCAGTGCACAGGGGACCCCCTACGAGCAGTACTTC. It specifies CASSAQGTPYEQYF.

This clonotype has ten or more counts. The CDR3 DNA is TGTGCCAGCAGTTCAAGATGGGGGCGGGGCTACGAGCAGTACTTC. Amino acid sequence: CASSSRWGRGYEQYF. The gene calls are TRBV28 and TRBJ2-7; D may match TRBD1 or TRBD2 (6 bases each). With 4 bases removed from V and 3 bases from J, the gap between germline ends came to 16 bases. This CDR3 has 15 residues. In germline, CDR1 is MDHEN, CDR2 SYDVKM.

The CDR3 nucleotides read TGTGCCAGCAGAATCACTAGCGGGCCCGGAAATAACAAAGAGACCCAGTACTTC. Translated, it gives CASRITSGPGNNKETQYF. This sequence joins TRBV6-2 or TRBV6-3 and TRBJ2-5; 9 bases are shared with TRBD2. The length of the CDR3 is 18 residues. After removal of 6 bases from V and 3 bases from J, the junction contained 17 bases not matched to a gene. CDR1 MNHEY and CDR2 SVGEGT come from the germline V gene.

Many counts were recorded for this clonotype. The CDR3 region is CASSFVWGANYEQYF. The CDR3, as DNA: TGTGCCAGTTCATTCGTTTGGGGGGCGAACTACGAGCAGTACTTC. This sequence joins TRBV28 and TRBJ2-7; D may correspond to TRBD1 or TRBD2 (6 bases each). With 9 bases removed from V and 3 bases from J, the gap between germline ends came to 21 bases. The germline CDR1 and CDR2 sequences are MDHEN and SYDVKM. CDR3 length equals 15 residues.

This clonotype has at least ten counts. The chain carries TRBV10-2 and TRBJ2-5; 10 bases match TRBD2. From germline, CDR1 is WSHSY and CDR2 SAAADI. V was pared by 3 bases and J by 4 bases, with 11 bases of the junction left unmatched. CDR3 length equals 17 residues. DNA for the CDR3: TGCGCCAGCAGTGATCCAACTAGCGGGACCCTGGGAGAGACCCAGTACTTC. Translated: CASSDPTSGTLGETQYF.

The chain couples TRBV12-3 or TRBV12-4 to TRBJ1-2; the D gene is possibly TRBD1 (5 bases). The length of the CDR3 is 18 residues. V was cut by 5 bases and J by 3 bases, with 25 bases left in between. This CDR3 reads CASSPPVRRVAKDYGYTF. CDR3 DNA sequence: TGTGCCAGCAGTCCACCCGTCCGCAGGGTTGCGAAGGACTATGGCTACACCTTC.

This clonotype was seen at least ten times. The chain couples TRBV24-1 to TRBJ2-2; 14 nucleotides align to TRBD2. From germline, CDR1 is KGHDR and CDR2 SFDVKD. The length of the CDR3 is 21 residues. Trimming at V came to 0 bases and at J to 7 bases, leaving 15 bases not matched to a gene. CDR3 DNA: TGTGCCACCAGTGATTTGCGGCCAACCGGGACTAGCGGGAGTAAGGTCGGGGAGCTGTTTTTT. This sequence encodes CATSDLRPTGTSGSKVGELFF.

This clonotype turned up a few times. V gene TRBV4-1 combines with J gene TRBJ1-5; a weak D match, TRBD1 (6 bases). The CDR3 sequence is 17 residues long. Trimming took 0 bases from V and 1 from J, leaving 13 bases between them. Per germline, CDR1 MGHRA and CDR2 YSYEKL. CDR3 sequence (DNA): TGCGCCAGCAGCCAAGATTTGGGGGGGCTGAGCAATCAGCCCCAGCATTTT. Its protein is CASSQDLGGLSNQPQHF.

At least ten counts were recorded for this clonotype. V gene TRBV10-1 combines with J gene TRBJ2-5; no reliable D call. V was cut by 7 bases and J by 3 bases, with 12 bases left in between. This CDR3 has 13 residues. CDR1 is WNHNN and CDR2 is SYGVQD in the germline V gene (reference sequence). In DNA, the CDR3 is TGCGCCAGCAAAGGGCAGAATGAAGAGACCCAGTACTTC. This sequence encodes CASKGQNEETQYF.

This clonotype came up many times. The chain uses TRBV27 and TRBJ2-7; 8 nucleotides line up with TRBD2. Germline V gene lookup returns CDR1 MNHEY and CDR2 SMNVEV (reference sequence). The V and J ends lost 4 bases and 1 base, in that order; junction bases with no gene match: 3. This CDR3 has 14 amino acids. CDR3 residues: CASSSSGFSYEQYF. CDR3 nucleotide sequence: TGTGCCAGCAGTTCTAGCGGGTTTTCCTACGAGCAGTACTTC.

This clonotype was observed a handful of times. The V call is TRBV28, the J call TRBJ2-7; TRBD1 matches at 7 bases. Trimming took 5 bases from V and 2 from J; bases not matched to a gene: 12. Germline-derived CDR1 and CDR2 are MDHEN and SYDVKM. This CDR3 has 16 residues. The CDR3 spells CASSTHSGTAAYEQYF. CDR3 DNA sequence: TGTGCCAGCAGTACTCACTCCGGGACAGCCGCCTACGAGCAGTACTTC.

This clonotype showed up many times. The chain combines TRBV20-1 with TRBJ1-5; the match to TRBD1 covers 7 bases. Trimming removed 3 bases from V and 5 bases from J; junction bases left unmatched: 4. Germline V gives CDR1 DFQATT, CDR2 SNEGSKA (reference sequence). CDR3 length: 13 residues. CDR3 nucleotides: TGCAGTGCTAGGTGGCAGGGGGATCAGCCCCAGCATTTT. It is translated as CSARWQGDQPQHF.